Below are 2 T cell receptor beta chains sequenced from a single sample in a study of blood T cell repertoires in COVID-19. Using immunoSEQ multiplex PCR, the repertoire was profiled, and TCRdb retains in-frame clones only, with some absent. The data show about 71,000 clones, roughly 80% seen once. Input material: peripheral blood. The receptors originated from a woman older than 75 with acute or convalescent COVID-19.

This clone was recorded a few times. The V gene is TRBV29-1, the J gene TRBJ2-7; D may be TRBD1 (6 bases). In germline, CDR1 is SQVTM, CDR2 ANQGSEA. Trimming left V 6 bases short and J 0 bases short, with 18 bases between. The CDR3 loop spans 15 amino acids. Here the CDR3 reads CSVVLTGRSSYEQYF. Here the CDR3 DNA reads TGCAGCGTCGTTTTGACAGGCCGCAGCTCCTACGAGCAGTACTTC.

The CDR3 DNA is TGTGCCAGCAGCTTATCCCCACCGGGCTCCTACAATGAGCAGTTCTTC. Its protein product is CASSLSPPGSYNEQFF. This chain connects TRBV7-2 to TRBJ2-1; D is ambiguous. The germline V gene encodes CDR1 SGHTA and CDR2 FQGNSA. There are 16 residues in the CDR3. V shed 2 bases and J shed 0 bases, with 11 bases lying between them. Looking up the rest from reference TRBV7-2 and TRBJ2-1 gives the full variable domain: GAGVSQSPSNKVTEKGKDVELRCDPISGHTALYWYRQSLGQGLEFLIYFQGNSAPDKSGLPSDRFSAERTGGSVSTLTIQRTQQEDSAVYLCASSLSPPGSYNEQFFGPGTRLTVL.